A selection of T cell receptor beta chains follows, all from one sample in a study of cytomegalovirus exposure and HLA in healthy donors. Repertoires were generated with immunoSEQ multiplex PCR, while TCRdb's copy carries only in-frame clones and drops some. This repertoire shows some 120,000 clones, roughly two thirds found once; its top ten account for 2.2%. Sequencing was performed on PBMCs. The origin of the receptors is a woman in her thirties in good health and CMV-seronegative. Both conserved end residues are part of each CDR3. Fields, in order: CDR3 length, clone size, V gene, D gene, J gene, CDR3 DNA, CDR3 protein. A D gene is named only where the DNA matches it firmly. Clone size, where shown, is once, few, many, or a class for clones that have expanded.

CDR3 length: 18
clone size: NA
V gene: TRBV19
D gene: TRBD1
J gene: TRBJ1-1
CDR3 DNA: TGTGCCAGTAGTACCTCCTCCCGGGACAGGGCCTTGTCCCCTGAAGCTTTCTTT
CDR3 protein: CASSTSSRDRALSPEAFF

CDR3 length: 14
clone size: NA
V gene: TRBV30
D gene: TRBD2
J gene: TRBJ2-7
CDR3 DNA: TGTGCCTGGAGCCGTAACGCGGGAGGATACGAGCAGTACTTC
CDR3 protein: CAWSRNAGGYEQYF

CDR3 length: 16
clone size: NA
V gene: TRBV4-2
D gene: TRBD1
J gene: TRBJ2-7
CDR3 DNA: TGTGCCAGCAGCGTATACAGGGGGCGGCACTCCTACGAGCAGTACTTC
CDR3 protein: CASSVYRGRHSYEQYF

CDR3 length: 15
clone size: once
V gene: TRBV28
D gene: NA
J gene: TRBJ2-7
CDR3 DNA: TGTGCCAGCAGCATAAGGGGCGTACAATCCTACGAGCAGTACTTC
CDR3 protein: CASSIRGVQSYEQYF

CDR3 length: 15
clone size: NA
V gene: TRBV28
D gene: NA
J gene: TRBJ1-2
CDR3 DNA: TGTGCCAGCAGTTTAGTCCGCAGGCCGCCCTATGGCTACACCTTC
CDR3 protein: CASSLVRRPPYGYTF

CDR3 length: 18
clone size: NA
V gene: TRBV7-9
D gene: NA
J gene: TRBJ2-7
CDR3 DNA: TGTGCCAGCAGCTTAGAGTTTAGGGCGGGACGTTACTCCTACGAGCAGTACTTC
CDR3 protein: CASSLEFRAGRYSYEQYF

CDR3 length: 15
clone size: NA
V gene: TRBV4-3
D gene: NA
J gene: TRBJ2-3
CDR3 DNA: TGCGCCAGCAGCCAAGACGGGACTTTCACAGATACGCAGTATTTT
CDR3 protein: CASSQDGTFTDTQYF

CDR3 length: 15
clone size: few
V gene: TRBV28
D gene: NA
J gene: TRBJ2-3
CDR3 DNA: TGTGCCAGCAGCTTACTAGAGGGACACACAGATACGCAGTATTTT
CDR3 protein: CASSLLEGHTDTQYF

CDR3 length: 13
clone size: few
V gene: TRBV7-6
D gene: NA
J gene: TRBJ2-7
CDR3 DNA: TGTGCCAGCAGCTTAGCGCTGGGGGGCGAGCAGTACTTC
CDR3 protein: CASSLALGGEQYF

CDR3 length: 10
clone size: few
V gene: TRBV20-1
D gene: NA
J gene: TRBJ1-2
CDR3 DNA: TGCAGTGCTATTCTCTATGGCTACACCTTC
CDR3 protein: CSAILYGYTF

CDR3 length: 13
clone size: NA
V gene: TRBV7-3
D gene: TRBD1
J gene: TRBJ1-1
CDR3 DNA: TGTGCCAGCAGCGAACGACAGGGCACTGAAGCTTTCTTT
CDR3 protein: CASSERQGTEAFF

CDR3 length: 14
clone size: few
V gene: TRBV27
D gene: NA
J gene: TRBJ1-1
CDR3 DNA: TGTGCCAGCAGTCGAAGACAGTTAAACACTGAAGCTTTCTTT
CDR3 protein: CASSRRQLNTEAFF

CDR3 length: 14
clone size: NA
V gene: TRBV10-3
D gene: NA
J gene: TRBJ2-7
CDR3 DNA: TGTGCCATCAGCCGGGACTCCAAGTACTACGAGCAGTACTTC
CDR3 protein: CAISRDSKYYEQYF

CDR3 length: 15
clone size: NA
V gene: TRBV11-3
D gene: TRBD2
J gene: TRBJ2-1
CDR3 DNA: TGTGCCAGCAGCCCTAGCGGGAGCTCCTACAATGAGCAGTTCTTC
CDR3 protein: CASSPSGSSYNEQFF

CDR3 length: 14
clone size: NA
V gene: TRBV18
D gene: NA
J gene: TRBJ1-4
CDR3 DNA: TGTGCCAGCTCGCGTACAACTAACGGTGAAAAACTGTTTTTT
CDR3 protein: CASSRTTNGEKLFF

CDR3 length: 11
clone size: NA
V gene: TRBV20-1
D gene: NA
J gene: TRBJ1-2
CDR3 DNA: TGCAGTGCTAGACCGGACTATGGCTACACCTTC
CDR3 protein: CSARPDYGYTF

CDR3 length: 15
clone size: once
V gene: TRBV28
D gene: NA
J gene: TRBJ1-3
CDR3 DNA: TGTGCCAGCATCCCCGCCCCGGGGGATGGAAACACCATATATTTT
CDR3 protein: CASIPAPGDGNTIYF

CDR3 length: 14
clone size: NA
V gene: TRBV6-6
D gene: NA
J gene: TRBJ2-2
CDR3 DNA: TGTGCCAGCAGTTCCCCAGGTGACACCGGGGAGCTGTTTTTT
CDR3 protein: CASSSPGDTGELFF

CDR3 length: 15
clone size: many
V gene: TRBV6-1
D gene: TRBD2
J gene: TRBJ2-2
CDR3 DNA: TGTGCCAGCAGGTTTGCTAGCGGGAACACCGGGGAGCTGTTTTTT
CDR3 protein: CASRFASGNTGELFF

CDR3 length: 12
clone size: NA
V gene: TRBV7-6
D gene: TRBD2
J gene: TRBJ2-1
CDR3 DNA: TGTGCCAGCAGCTTTCCCGGGAGGGAGCAGTTCTTC
CDR3 protein: CASSFPGREQFF

CDR3 length: 17
clone size: NA
V gene: TRBV7-8
D gene: TRBD1
J gene: TRBJ2-2
CDR3 DNA: TGTGCCAGCAGCCCCCGTGGACAGGGGGATGTCGGCGGGGAGCTGTTTTTT
CDR3 protein: CASSPRGQGDVGGELFF

CDR3 length: 14
clone size: NA
V gene: TRBV11-3
D gene: TRBD1
J gene: TRBJ1-1
CDR3 DNA: TGTGCCAGCAGCTTAGGGGGACAGGTGACTGAAGCTTTCTTT
CDR3 protein: CASSLGGQVTEAFF

CDR3 length: 14
clone size: once
V gene: TRBV5-1
D gene: NA
J gene: TRBJ2-1
CDR3 DNA: TGCGCCAGCAGCTTGGTTCCCGGGAAGGATGAGCAGTTCTTC
CDR3 protein: CASSLVPGKDEQFF

CDR3 length: 13
clone size: NA
V gene: TRBV9
D gene: NA
J gene: TRBJ2-7
CDR3 DNA: TGTGCCAGCAGCCCATCCGTCGAGTACGAGCAGTACTTC
CDR3 protein: CASSPSVEYEQYF

CDR3 length: 14
clone size: few
V gene: TRBV5-4
D gene: NA
J gene: TRBJ2-7
CDR3 DNA: TGTGCCAGCAGCCGCAAGGACTACTCCTACGAGCAGTACTTC
CDR3 protein: CASSRKDYSYEQYF

CDR3 length: 14
clone size: NA
V gene: TRBV19
D gene: NA
J gene: TRBJ2-7
CDR3 DNA: TGTGCCAGTAGTATAGATCGGGGAACCTACGAGCAGTACTTC
CDR3 protein: CASSIDRGTYEQYF

CDR3 length: 16
clone size: NA
V gene: TRBV2
D gene: NA
J gene: TRBJ1-6
CDR3 DNA: TGTGCCAGCAGTCCCCAGCGGGGGGCGGTGAATTCACCCCTCCACTTT
CDR3 protein: CASSPQRGAVNSPLHF

CDR3 length: 13
clone size: NA
V gene: TRBV7-2
D gene: NA
J gene: TRBJ1-4
CDR3 DNA: TGTGCCAGCAGCTTTTCTCCCAATGAAAAACTGTTTTTT
CDR3 protein: CASSFSPNEKLFF

CDR3 length: 13
clone size: NA
V gene: TRBV2
D gene: TRBD1
J gene: TRBJ2-2
CDR3 DNA: TGTGCCAGCAGAAGGGGGCTGTCCGGGGAGCTGTTTTTT
CDR3 protein: CASRRGLSGELFF

CDR3 length: 19
clone size: NA
V gene: TRBV10-3
D gene: TRBD2
J gene: TRBJ2-6
CDR3 DNA: TGTGCCATCAGAAAGACTAGCGGGAGGCTGCAGGCTGGGGCCAACGTCCTGACTTTC
CDR3 protein: CAIRKTSGRLQAGANVLTF

CDR3 length: 15
clone size: NA
V gene: TRBV28
D gene: TRBD2
J gene: TRBJ2-1
CDR3 DNA: TGTGCCAGCAGTAATAGCGGGAGATCCTACAATGAGCAGTTCTTC
CDR3 protein: CASSNSGRSYNEQFF

CDR3 length: 12
clone size: NA
V gene: TRBV9
D gene: NA
J gene: TRBJ1-6
CDR3 DNA: TGTGCCAGCAATAACTATAATTCACCCCTCCACTTT
CDR3 protein: CASNNYNSPLHF

CDR3 length: 13
clone size: NA
V gene: TRBV2
D gene: TRBD2
J gene: TRBJ2-7
CDR3 DNA: TGTGCCAGCAGTGCACTAGCGGGGTACGAGCAGTACTTC
CDR3 protein: CASSALAGYEQYF

CDR3 length: 13
clone size: NA
V gene: TRBV7-9
D gene: NA
J gene: TRBJ1-2
CDR3 DNA: TGTGCCAGCAGCTTAGTGGGGCTCTATGGCTACACCTTC
CDR3 protein: CASSLVGLYGYTF

CDR3 length: 14
clone size: NA
V gene: TRBV19
D gene: NA
J gene: TRBJ1-1
CDR3 DNA: TGTGCCAGTAGTACCCCGGTACCGGGGGCTGAAGCTTTCTTT
CDR3 protein: CASSTPVPGAEAFF

CDR3 length: 18
clone size: NA
V gene: TRBV11-1
D gene: NA
J gene: TRBJ2-2
CDR3 DNA: TGTGCCAGCAGCCTCGACCGGGACATGATTTTGAACACCGGGGAGCTGTTTTTT
CDR3 protein: CASSLDRDMILNTGELFF

CDR3 length: 14
clone size: NA
V gene: TRBV9
D gene: NA
J gene: TRBJ1-2
CDR3 DNA: TGTGCCAGCAGCGTAGGGCAGGGTGACTATGGCTACACCTTC
CDR3 protein: CASSVGQGDYGYTF

CDR3 length: 15
clone size: NA
V gene: TRBV29-1
D gene: NA
J gene: TRBJ2-6
CDR3 DNA: TGCAGCGTTGAAGAACACAGGAATGGGGCCAACGTCCTGACTTTC
CDR3 protein: CSVEEHRNGANVLTF

CDR3 length: 15
clone size: NA
V gene: TRBV6-1
D gene: TRBD2
J gene: TRBJ2-7
CDR3 DNA: TGTGCCAGCAGTGAACTAGCGGATAGCTCCTACGAGCAGTACTTC
CDR3 protein: CASSELADSSYEQYF

CDR3 length: 13
clone size: NA
V gene: TRBV19
D gene: NA
J gene: TRBJ1-1
CDR3 DNA: TGTGCCAGTAGTCCCAGACAGTACACTGAAGCTTTCTTT
CDR3 protein: CASSPRQYTEAFF

CDR3 length: 14
clone size: NA
V gene: TRBV10-2
D gene: TRBD1
J gene: TRBJ1-5
CDR3 DNA: TGCGCCAGCAGTGAGAGGCAGGGGGATCAGCCCCAGCATTTT
CDR3 protein: CASSERQGDQPQHF

CDR3 length: 14
clone size: once
V gene: TRBV10-3
D gene: NA
J gene: TRBJ2-5
CDR3 DNA: TGTGCCATCAGTGAGGTGGCGGCTCAAGAGACCCAGTACTTC
CDR3 protein: CAISEVAAQETQYF

CDR3 length: 17
clone size: few
V gene: TRBV5-1
D gene: NA
J gene: TRBJ1-1
CDR3 DNA: TGCGCCAGCAGCTTGGTTCAATCGACAGGAAGGAACACTGAAGCTTTCTTT
CDR3 protein: CASSLVQSTGRNTEAFF

CDR3 length: 13
clone size: NA
V gene: TRBV4-3
D gene: NA
J gene: TRBJ2-7
CDR3 DNA: TGCGCCAGCAGCCAGTTTAACGGTTACGAGCAGTACTTC
CDR3 protein: CASSQFNGYEQYF

CDR3 length: 14
clone size: NA
V gene: TRBV9
D gene: NA
J gene: TRBJ2-5
CDR3 DNA: TGTGCCAGCAGCGTAGCTGGGTTAGCAGAGACCCAGTACTTC
CDR3 protein: CASSVAGLAETQYF

CDR3 length: 15
clone size: NA
V gene: TRBV18
D gene: TRBD1
J gene: TRBJ2-3
CDR3 DNA: TGTGCCAGCTCACCGGGACAGGGCGGCCCAGATACGCAGTATTTT
CDR3 protein: CASSPGQGGPDTQYF

CDR3 length: 13
clone size: few
V gene: TRBV7-8
D gene: NA
J gene: TRBJ2-5
CDR3 DNA: TGTGCCAGCAGCCAATCCGGGAAAGAGACCCAGTACTTC
CDR3 protein: CASSQSGKETQYF

CDR3 length: 14
clone size: NA
V gene: TRBV10-1
D gene: TRBD2
J gene: TRBJ2-5
CDR3 DNA: TGCGCCAGCCGGACTAGCGGGCCGCAAGAGACCCAGTACTTC
CDR3 protein: CASRTSGPQETQYF

CDR3 length: 16
clone size: NA
V gene: TRBV5-1
D gene: TRBD1
J gene: TRBJ1-2
CDR3 DNA: TGCGCCAGCAGCCGTCCTGACAGGGGGCAGGTGGATGGCTACACCTTC
CDR3 protein: CASSRPDRGQVDGYTF